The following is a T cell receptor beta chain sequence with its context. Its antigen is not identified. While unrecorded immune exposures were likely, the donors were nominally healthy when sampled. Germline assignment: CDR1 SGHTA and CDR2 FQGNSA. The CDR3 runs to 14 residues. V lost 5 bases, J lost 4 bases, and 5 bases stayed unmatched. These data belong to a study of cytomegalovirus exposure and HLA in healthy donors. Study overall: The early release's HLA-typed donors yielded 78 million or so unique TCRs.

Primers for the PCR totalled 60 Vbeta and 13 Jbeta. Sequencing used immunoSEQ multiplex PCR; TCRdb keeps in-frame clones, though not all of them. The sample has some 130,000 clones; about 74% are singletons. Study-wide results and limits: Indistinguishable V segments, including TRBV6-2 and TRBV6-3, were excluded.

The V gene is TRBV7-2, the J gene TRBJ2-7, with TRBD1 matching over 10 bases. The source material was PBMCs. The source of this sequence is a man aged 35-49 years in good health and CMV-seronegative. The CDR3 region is CASSPGDRGYEQYF. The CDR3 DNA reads TGTGCCAGCAGCCCAGGGGACAGGGGATACGAGCAGTACTTC.